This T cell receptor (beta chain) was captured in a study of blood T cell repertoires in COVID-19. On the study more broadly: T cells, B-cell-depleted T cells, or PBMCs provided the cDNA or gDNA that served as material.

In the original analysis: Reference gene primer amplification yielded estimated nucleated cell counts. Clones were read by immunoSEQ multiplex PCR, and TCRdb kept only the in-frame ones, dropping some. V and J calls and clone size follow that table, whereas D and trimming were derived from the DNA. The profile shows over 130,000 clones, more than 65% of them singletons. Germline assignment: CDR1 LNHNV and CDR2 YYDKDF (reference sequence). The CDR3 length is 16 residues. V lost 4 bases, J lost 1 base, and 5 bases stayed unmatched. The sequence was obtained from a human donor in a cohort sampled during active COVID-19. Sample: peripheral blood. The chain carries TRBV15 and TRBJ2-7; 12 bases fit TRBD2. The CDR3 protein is CATSMGGTSGSYEQYF. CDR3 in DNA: TGTGCCACCAGCATGGGTGGGACTAGCGGGTCCTACGAGCAGTACTTC.